Sequencing of this TCR beta chain was carried out in a study of PD-L1 blockade in urothelial cancer. Sample time point: pretreatment peripheral blood. The protocol was immunoSEQ multiplex PCR, while the TCRdb copy is restricted to in-frame clones and leaves out a portion. Seen here are about 52,000 clones, roughly four fifths observed once, and the top ten hold approximately 4.3%. The germline CDR1 and CDR2 sequences are MDHEN and SYDVKM. V was trimmed by 2 bases and J by 7 bases, leaving 23 bases between them. The CDR3 is 17 amino acids. The chain employs TRBV28 and TRBJ1-1; D unresolved. This TCR was recovered from a man between 70 and 80 years old with urothelial cancer. Sequencing was performed on PBMCs, taken around atezolizumab (anti-PD-L1) treatment. The CDR3 is CASSLPLTGGRSIEAFF. The CDR3 nucleotides are TGTGCCAGCAGTTTACCTTTAACCGGAGGACGTTCAATTGAAGCTTTCTTT.